These T cell receptor beta chains were read from a single sample in a study of blood T cell dynamics during melanoma immunotherapy. Here immunoSEQ multiplex PCR was the method, and the copy in TCRdb shows in-frame clones only, minus some. Here the sample spans some 6,300 clones, approximately 83% being singletons. The starting material was blood, obtained from a patient treated with checkpoint blockade. Source of these receptors: a human donor with melanoma. Some clones in this sample may be carry-over from other donors' samples. CDR3s include the opening cysteine and the closing phenylalanine or tryptophan. A D gene is named only where the DNA matches it firmly. Size is stated for part of the rows, as once, few or many counts, or as a class when the clone is expanded.

abundance	j_gene	d_gene	v_gene	CDR3nt	CDR3aa
NA	TRBJ2-7	TRBD2	TRBV28	TGTGCCAGCAGAAGACTAGCGGGAGGTTACGAGCAGTACTTC	CASRRLAGGYEQYF
NA	TRBJ1-1	NA	TRBV20-1	TGCAGTGCGGAGACAGACACTGAAGCTTTCTTT	CSAETDTEAFF
NA	TRBJ1-1	TRBD1	TRBV2	TGTGCCAGCACCACCTTCCGGGACAGGGGCACTGAAGCTTTCTTT	CASTTFRDRGTEAFF
NA	TRBJ1-1	NA	TRBV27	TGTGCCAGCAACCCGGGACTCCGGTCAGACGGTGAAGCTTTCTTT	CASNPGLRSDGEAFF
few	TRBJ1-5	NA	TRBV30	TGTGCCTGGAGCCGGACCGATAATCAGCCCCAGCATTTT	CAWSRTDNQPQHF
NA	TRBJ2-3	TRBD2	TRBV5-1	TGCGCCAGCAGCTCCACTAGCGGCAGCACAGATACGCAGTATTTT	CASSSTSGSTDTQYF
NA	TRBJ2-1	NA	TRBV25-1	TGTGCCAGCAGTGAACCGGCCAGTAGCGGCGATGAGCAGTTCTTC	CASSEPASSGDEQFF
NA	TRBJ2-7	TRBD1	TRBV27	TGTGCCAGCAGTTATTGGGGACAGGGGACCTCCTACGAGCAGTACTTC	CASSYWGQGTSYEQYF
NA	TRBJ1-4	TRBD1	TRBV7-2	TGTGCCAGCAGCACTAGCGCTACAGGGGCAACTAATGAAAAACTGTTTTTT	CASSTSATGATNEKLFF
once	TRBJ2-1	TRBD2	TRBV9	TGTGCCAGCAGCGTAGGTGTAGCGGGGGGAAGCTCCTACAATGAGCAGTTCTTC	CASSVGVAGGSSYNEQFF
once	TRBJ1-1	TRBD1	TRBV6-6	TGTGCCAGCAGTTATCCCCGACAGGGCGGTACTGAAGCTTTCTTT	CASSYPRQGGTEAFF